This is a list of T cell receptor beta chains from one sample in a study of spatial heterogeneity in lung cancer. Each CDR3 protein is one row after TCRdb ran MiXCR on the 5' RACE reads. Altogether roughly 40,000 distinct CDR3 sequences are present, approximately 7% being singletons, with the ten largest covering around 42%. The sample consisted of PBMCs, taken at surgery. All receptors derive from a female donor with early-stage non-small cell lung cancer. CDR3s include the opening cysteine and the closing phenylalanine or tryptophan. A D gene is named only where the DNA matches it firmly. Clone size is not always given. Where it is, it says once, few, many or a class for expanded clones.

J gene | clone size | D gene | V gene | CDR3 protein | CDR3 DNA
TRBJ1-1 | many | NA | TRBV6-1 | CASSVGGNTEAFF | TGTGCCAGCAGCGTCGGCGGGAACACTGAAGCTTTCTTT
TRBJ2-3 | many | NA | TRBV2 | CASRTDNTDTQYF | TGTGCCAGCAGGACGGACAACACAGATACGCAGTATTTT
TRBJ2-5 | many | NA | TRBV28 | CASSSTVETQYF | TGTGCCAGCAGTTCCACTGTTGAGACCCAGTACTTC
TRBJ1-6 | many | NA | TRBV5-6 | CASSSPRQGNSPLHF | TGTGCCAGCAGCTCCCCGAGGCAGGGCAATTCACCCCTCCACTTT
TRBJ2-1 | many | NA | TRBV12-3/TRBV12-4 | CASSWTLEAFSSYNEQFF | TGTGCCAGCAGTTGGACCCTCGAGGCCTTCAGCTCCTACAATGAGCAGTTCTTC
TRBJ2-3 | few | TRBD1 | TRBV7-6 | CASSQRGTETDTQYF | TGTGCCAGCAGCCAGCGAGGGACAGAGACAGATACGCAGTATTTT
TRBJ2-7 | few | TRBD2 | TRBV4-1 | CASSGLAGGRNEQYF | TGCGCCAGCAGCGGACTAGCGGGGGGGAGGAACGAGCAGTACTTC
TRBJ2-7 | many | NA | TRBV2 | CASRVQGGINEQYF | TGTGCCAGCAGGGTCCAGGGGGGTATCAACGAGCAGTACTTC
TRBJ1-1 | many | NA | TRBV7-9 | CASSLTQGLAEAFF | TGTGCCAGCAGCTTGACACAGGGTTTGGCTGAAGCTTTCTTT
TRBJ2-3 | many | NA | TRBV4-3 | CASSQDLAEDTQYF | TGCGCCAGCAGCCAAGATTTAGCGGAAGATACGCAGTATTTT
TRBJ1-5 | NA | NA | TRBV20-1 | CSARSGETSNQPQHF | TGCAGTGCTAGATCCGGAGAGACTAGCAATCAGCCCCAGCATTTT
TRBJ1-3 | NA | NA | TRBV19 | CASQDRPSSGNTIYF | TGTGCCAGCCAAGACAGGCCTAGCTCTGGAAACACCATATATTTT
TRBJ2-1 | few | TRBD2 | TRBV5-1 | CASSPEKRGRFNEQFF | TGCGCCAGCAGCCCGGAAAAGCGGGGGCGCTTCAATGAGCAGTTCTTC
TRBJ2-7 | many | NA | TRBV20-1 | CSARGNSYEQYF | TGCAGTGCTAGGGGGAACTCCTACGAGCAGTACTTC
TRBJ2-5 | NA | NA | TRBV5-4 | CASSFKVGEETQYF | TGTGCCAGCAGCTTTAAGGTCGGAGAGGAGACCCAGTACTTC
TRBJ1-6 | few | TRBD1 | TRBV7-9 | CASSIRETGGSYNSPLHF | TGTGCCAGCAGCATCCGGGAGACAGGGGGATCCTATAATTCACCCCTCCACTTT
TRBJ1-6 | many | TRBD1 | TRBV6-1 | CASSAAAKTGRRYNSPLHF | TGTGCCAGCAGTGCGGCGGCCAAGACAGGGAGGAGGTATAATTCACCCCTCCACTTT
TRBJ1-5 | few | NA | TRBV20-1 | CSARTGTANQPQHF | TGCAGTGCTAGGACGGGGACGGCCAATCAGCCCCAGCATTTT
TRBJ2-7 | many | TRBD2 | TRBV4-1 | CASSQGLGSSGGAWEQYF | TGCGCCAGCAGCCAAGGCCTGGGCTCTAGCGGGGGGGCGTGGGAGCAGTACTTC